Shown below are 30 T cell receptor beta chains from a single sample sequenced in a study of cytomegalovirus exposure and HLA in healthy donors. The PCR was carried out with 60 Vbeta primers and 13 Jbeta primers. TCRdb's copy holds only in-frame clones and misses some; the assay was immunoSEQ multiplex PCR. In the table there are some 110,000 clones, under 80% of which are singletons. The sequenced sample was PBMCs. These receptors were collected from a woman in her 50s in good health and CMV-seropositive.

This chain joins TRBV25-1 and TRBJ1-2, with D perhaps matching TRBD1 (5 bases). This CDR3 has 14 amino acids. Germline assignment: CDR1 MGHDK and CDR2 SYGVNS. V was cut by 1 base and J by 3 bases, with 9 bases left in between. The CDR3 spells CASSESAGYYGYTF. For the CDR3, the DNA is TGTGCCAGCAGTGAATCGGCAGGGTACTATGGCTACACCTTC.

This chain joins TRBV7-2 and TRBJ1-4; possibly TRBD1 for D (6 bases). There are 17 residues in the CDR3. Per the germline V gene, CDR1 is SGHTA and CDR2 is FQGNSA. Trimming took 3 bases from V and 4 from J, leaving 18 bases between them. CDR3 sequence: CASSLTGRGDFNEKLFF. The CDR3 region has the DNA TGTGCCAGCAGCTTGACAGGACGAGGGGATTTTAATGAAAAACTGTTTTTT.

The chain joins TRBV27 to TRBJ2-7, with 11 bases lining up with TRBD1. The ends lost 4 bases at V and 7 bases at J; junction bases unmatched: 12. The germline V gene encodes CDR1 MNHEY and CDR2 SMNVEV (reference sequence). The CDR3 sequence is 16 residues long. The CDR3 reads CASSYPLVRDRGEQYF. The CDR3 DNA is TGTGCCAGCAGTTACCCCCTAGTCCGGGACAGGGGGGAGCAGTACTTC.

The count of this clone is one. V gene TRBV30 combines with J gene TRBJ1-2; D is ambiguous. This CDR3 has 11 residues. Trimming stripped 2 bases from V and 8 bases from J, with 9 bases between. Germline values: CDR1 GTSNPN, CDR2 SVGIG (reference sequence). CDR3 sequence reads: CAWSLSWGYTF. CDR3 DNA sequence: TGTGCCTGGAGTCTCAGTTGGGGCTACACCTTC.

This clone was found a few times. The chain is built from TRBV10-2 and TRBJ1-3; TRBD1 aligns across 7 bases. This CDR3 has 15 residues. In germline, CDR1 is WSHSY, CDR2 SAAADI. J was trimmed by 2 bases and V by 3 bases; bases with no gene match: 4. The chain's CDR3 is CASSEDRATGNTIYF. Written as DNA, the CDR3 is TGCGCCAGCAGTGAAGACAGGGCCACTGGAAACACCATATATTTT.

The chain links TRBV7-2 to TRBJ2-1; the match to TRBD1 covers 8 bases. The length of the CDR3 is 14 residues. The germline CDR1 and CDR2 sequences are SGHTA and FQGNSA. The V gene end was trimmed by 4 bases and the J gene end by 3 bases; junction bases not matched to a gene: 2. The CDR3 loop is CASSSDRVYNEQFF. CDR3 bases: TGTGCCAGCAGCTCGGACAGGGTCTACAATGAGCAGTTCTTC.

CDR3 sequence: CATSGVMNTEAFF. In DNA form, the CDR3 reads TGTGCCACCTCAGGGGTTATGAACACTGAAGCTTTCTTT. This chain uses TRBV6-1 with TRBJ1-1; D possibly corresponds to TRBD1 (6 bases). V lost 10 bases to trimming and J lost 0 bases, with 12 bases between them. This CDR3 is built from 13 residues. CDR1 and CDR2 (germline): MNHNS, SASEGT.

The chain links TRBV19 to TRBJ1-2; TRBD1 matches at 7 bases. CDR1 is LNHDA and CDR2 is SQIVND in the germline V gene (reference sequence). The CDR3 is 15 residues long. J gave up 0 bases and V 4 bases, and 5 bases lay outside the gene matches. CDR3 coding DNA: TGTGCCAGTAGTACGACAGGGAGAGCTAACTATGGCTACACCTTC. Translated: CASSTTGRANYGYTF.

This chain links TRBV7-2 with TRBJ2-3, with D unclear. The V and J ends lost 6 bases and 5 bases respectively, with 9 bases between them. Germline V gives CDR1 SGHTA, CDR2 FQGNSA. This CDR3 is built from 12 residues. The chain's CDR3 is CASRRLQDTQYF. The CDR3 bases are TGTGCCAGCAGGCGACTGCAAGATACGCAGTATTTT.

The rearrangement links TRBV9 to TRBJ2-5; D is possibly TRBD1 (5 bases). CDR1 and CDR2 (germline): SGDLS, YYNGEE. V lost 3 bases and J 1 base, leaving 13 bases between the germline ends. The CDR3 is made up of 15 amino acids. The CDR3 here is CASSASTEPQETQYF. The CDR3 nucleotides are TGTGCCAGCAGCGCCTCGACAGAACCCCAAGAGACCCAGTACTTC.

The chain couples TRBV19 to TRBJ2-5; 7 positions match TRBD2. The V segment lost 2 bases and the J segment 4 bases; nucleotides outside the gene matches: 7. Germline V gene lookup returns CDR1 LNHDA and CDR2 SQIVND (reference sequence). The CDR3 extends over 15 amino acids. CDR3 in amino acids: CASSIIRGERETQYF. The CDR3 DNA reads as TGTGCCAGTAGTATAATTCGGGGGGAAAGAGAGACCCAGTACTTC.

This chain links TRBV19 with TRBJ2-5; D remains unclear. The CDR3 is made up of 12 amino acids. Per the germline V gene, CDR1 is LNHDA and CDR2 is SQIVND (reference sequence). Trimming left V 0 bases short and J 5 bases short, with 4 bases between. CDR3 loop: CASSIDSETQYF. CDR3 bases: TGTGCCAGTAGTATAGATTCGGAGACCCAGTACTTC. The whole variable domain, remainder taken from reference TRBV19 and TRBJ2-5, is DGGITQSPKYLFRKEGQNVTLSCEQNLNHDAMYWYRQDPGQGLRLIYYSQIVNDFQKGDIAEGYSVSREKKESFPLTVTSAQKNPTAFYLCASSIDSETQYFGPGTRLLVL.

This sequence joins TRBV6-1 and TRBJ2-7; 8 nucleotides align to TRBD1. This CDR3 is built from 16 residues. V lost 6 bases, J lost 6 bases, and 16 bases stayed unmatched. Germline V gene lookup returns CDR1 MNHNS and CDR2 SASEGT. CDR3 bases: TGTGCCAGCAGCGAATTCCCCGAGGACAGGGCGGGCGAGCAGTACTTC. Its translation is CASSEFPEDRAGEQYF.

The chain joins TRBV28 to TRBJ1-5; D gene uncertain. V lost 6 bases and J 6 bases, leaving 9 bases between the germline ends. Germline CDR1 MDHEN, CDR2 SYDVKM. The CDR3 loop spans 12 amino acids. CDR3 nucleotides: TGTGCCAGCAGCTCTCCTAGTCAGCCCCAGCATTTT. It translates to CASSSPSQPQHF.

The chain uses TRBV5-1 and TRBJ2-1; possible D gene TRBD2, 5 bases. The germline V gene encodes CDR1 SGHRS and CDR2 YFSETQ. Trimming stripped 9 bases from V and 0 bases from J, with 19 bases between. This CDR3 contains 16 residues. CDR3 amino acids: CATTWSSVSSYNEQFF. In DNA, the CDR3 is TGCGCCACCACCTGGAGTAGCGTGAGCTCCTACAATGAGCAGTTCTTC.

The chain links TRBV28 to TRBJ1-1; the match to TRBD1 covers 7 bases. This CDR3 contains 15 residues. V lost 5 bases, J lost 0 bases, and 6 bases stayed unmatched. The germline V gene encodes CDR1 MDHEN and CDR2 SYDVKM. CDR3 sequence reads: CASSARQGMNTEAFF. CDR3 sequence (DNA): TGTGCCAGCAGTGCTCGACAGGGAATGAACACTGAAGCTTTCTTT. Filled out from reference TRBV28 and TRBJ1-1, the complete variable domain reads DVKVTQSSRYLVKRTGEKVFLECVQDMDHENMFWYRQDPGLGLRLIYFSYDVKMKEKGDIPEGYSVSREKKERFSLILESASTNQTSMYLCASSARQGMNTEAFFGQGTRLTVV.

CDR3 nucleotide sequence: TGTGCCAGCAGCCGGGGGACAGGGGGTTCCTATAATTCACCCCTCCACTTT. It codes for CASSRGTGGSYNSPLHF. This sequence joins TRBV7-9 and TRBJ1-6, with TRBD1 identical over 11 bases. The trim removed 5 bases at V and 1 base at J, leaving 4 bases unmatched. This CDR3 has 17 residues. CDR1 SEHNR and CDR2 FQNEAQ come from the germline V gene (reference sequence).

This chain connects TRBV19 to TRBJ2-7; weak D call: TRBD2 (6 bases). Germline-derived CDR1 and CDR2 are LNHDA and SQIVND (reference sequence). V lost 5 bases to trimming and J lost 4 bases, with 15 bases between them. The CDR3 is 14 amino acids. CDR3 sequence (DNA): TGTGCCAGTAGTTCGGGACTCTTCGTGTACGAGCAGTACTTC. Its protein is CASSSGLFVYEQYF.

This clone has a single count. Written as DNA, the CDR3 is TGTGCCAGTAAGGTGGGACAGGGAAGCACAGATACGCAGTATTTT. Translation: CASKVGQGSTDTQYF. This rearrangement joins TRBV19 to TRBJ2-3, with 9 positions matching TRBD1. The CDR3 extends over 15 amino acids. The J segment lost 0 bases and the V segment lost 7 bases, leaving 5 bases of the junction unmatched. CDR1 and CDR2 from the germline V gene are LNHDA and SQIVND (reference sequence).

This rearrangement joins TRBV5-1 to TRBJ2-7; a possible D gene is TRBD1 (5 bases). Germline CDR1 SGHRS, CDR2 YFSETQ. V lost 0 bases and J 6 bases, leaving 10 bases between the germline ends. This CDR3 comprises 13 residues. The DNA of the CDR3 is TGCGCCAGCAGCTTGGGTCAGGGAACCGAGCAGTACTTC. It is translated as CASSLGQGTEQYF.

This CDR3 is CASSQLGAANEKLFF. The CDR3 DNA reads as TGCGCCAGCAGCCAATTGGGGGCTGCTAATGAAAAACTGTTTTTT. The chain uses TRBV4-1 and TRBJ1-4; weak D call: TRBD1 (6 bases). From germline, CDR1 is MGHRA and CDR2 YSYEKL. The CDR3 length is 15 residues. Trimming shortened V by 2 bases and J by 3 bases, and 10 bases separated the two germline ends.

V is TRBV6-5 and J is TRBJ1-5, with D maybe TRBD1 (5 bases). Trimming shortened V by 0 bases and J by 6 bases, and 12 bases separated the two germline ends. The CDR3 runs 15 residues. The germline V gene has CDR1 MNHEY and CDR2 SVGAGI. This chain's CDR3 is CASSYSRTGGQPQHF. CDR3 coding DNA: TGTGCCAGCAGTTACTCCCGGACCGGGGGTCAGCCCCAGCATTTT.

The CDR3 coding sequence is TGTGCCAGCAGTAACGATAAACTAGCGGGAGTATTAGGTGAGCAGTTCTTC. The encoded protein is CASSNDKLAGVLGEQFF. This chain links TRBV28 with TRBJ2-1; 11 bases line up with TRBD2. Trimming at V came to 5 bases and at J to 9 bases, leaving 15 bases not matched to a gene. Germline CDR1 is MDHEN and CDR2 is SYDVKM. The CDR3 sequence is 17 residues long.

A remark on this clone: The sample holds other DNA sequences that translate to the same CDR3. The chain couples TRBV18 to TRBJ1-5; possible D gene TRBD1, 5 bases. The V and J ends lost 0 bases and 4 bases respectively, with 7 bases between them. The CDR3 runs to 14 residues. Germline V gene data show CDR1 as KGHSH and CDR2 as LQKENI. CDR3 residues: CASSPPGGNQPQHF. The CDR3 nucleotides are TGTGCCAGCTCACCACCGGGGGGTAATCAGCCCCAGCATTTT.

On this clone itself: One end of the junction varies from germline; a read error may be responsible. The CDR3 loop is CASSATGWRNTEASF. The CDR3 DNA reads as TGTGCCAGCAGCGCAACAGGGTGGAGGAACACTGAAGCTTCCTTT. This chain links TRBV9 with TRBJ1-1, with a tentative D call TRBD1 (6 bases). The germline V gene encodes CDR1 SGDLS and CDR2 YYNGEE. The CDR3 contains 15 residues.

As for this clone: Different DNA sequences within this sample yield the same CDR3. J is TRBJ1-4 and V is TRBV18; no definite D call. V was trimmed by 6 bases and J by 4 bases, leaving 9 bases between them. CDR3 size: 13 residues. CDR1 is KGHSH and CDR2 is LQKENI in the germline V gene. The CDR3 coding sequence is TGTGCCAGCTCCCCCCCGGGTAATGAAAAACTGTTTTTT. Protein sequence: CASSPPGNEKLFF.

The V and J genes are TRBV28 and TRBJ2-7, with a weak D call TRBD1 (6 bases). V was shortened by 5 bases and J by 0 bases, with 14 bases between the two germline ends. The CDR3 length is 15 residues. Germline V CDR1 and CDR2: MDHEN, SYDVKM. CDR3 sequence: CASSERDRPSYEQYF. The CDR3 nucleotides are TGTGCCAGCAGTGAAAGAGACAGGCCCTCCTACGAGCAGTACTTC.

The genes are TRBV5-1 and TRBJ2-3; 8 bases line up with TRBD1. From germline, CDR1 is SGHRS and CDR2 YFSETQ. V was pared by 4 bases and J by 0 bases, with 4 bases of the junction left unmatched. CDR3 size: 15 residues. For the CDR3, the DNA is TGCGCCAGCAGCATGACAGGGGCGAGCACAGATACGCAGTATTTT. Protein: CASSMTGASTDTQYF.

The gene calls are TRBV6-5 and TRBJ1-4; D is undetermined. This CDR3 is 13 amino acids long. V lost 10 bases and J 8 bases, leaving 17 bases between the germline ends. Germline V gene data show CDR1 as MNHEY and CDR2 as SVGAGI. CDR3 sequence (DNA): TGTGCCACCCGCCCCCAAGGGAGCGAAAAACTGTTTTTT. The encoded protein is CATRPQGSEKLFF.

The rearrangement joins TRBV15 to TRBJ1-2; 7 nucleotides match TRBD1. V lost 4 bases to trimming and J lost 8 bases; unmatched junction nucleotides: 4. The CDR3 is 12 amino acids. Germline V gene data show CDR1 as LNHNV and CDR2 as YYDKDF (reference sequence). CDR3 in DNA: TGTGCCACCAGCACTCGGACAGGAGGCTACACCTTC. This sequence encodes CATSTRTGGYTF.